This TCR beta chain comes out of a study of cytomegalovirus exposure and HLA in healthy donors. Germline values: CDR1 SGHDT, CDR2 YYEEEE. Trimming removed 6 bases from V and 1 base from J, with 19 bases in between. The CDR3 sequence is 16 residues long. PCR involved 60 Vbeta and 13 Jbeta primers. Generated by immunoSEQ multiplex PCR, the TCRdb table keeps only in-frame clones and is missing some. The table records approximately 190,000 clones, approximately 78% of them present only once. This receptor was taken from a woman aged 45-59 years in good health and CMV-seropositive. Sequencing was done on a sample of PBMCs. This rearrangement joins TRBV5-6 to TRBJ1-1; a weak D match, TRBD1 (6 bases). This CDR3 is CASTLRQVQSNTEAFF. In DNA form, the CDR3 reads TGTGCCAGCACATTAAGACAGGTACAATCGAACACTGAAGCTTTCTTT.